The present TCR beta chain was sequenced within a study of blood T cells in healthy people across ages. The second PCR ran roughly 7 to 12 cycles with a sample-barcoded 5' primer and J-beta primers. TCRdb re-called the 5' RACE reads through MiXCR, storing one row per CDR3 protein. The table includes 900,000 to 950,000 distinct CDR3 sequences, about 27% detected once. As concerns this clonotype: Its antigen remains unknown.

Study results and limitations: Diversity of TCR beta per million T cells declined in a roughly linear way with age.

V was trimmed by 1 base and J by 6 bases, leaving 7 bases between them. Looked up from germline, CDR1 is LNHDA and CDR2 is SQIVND (reference sequence). CDR3 size: 13 residues. This sample also belongs to another study, concerning T cells of mothers and their children. From that paper: Sequencing returned over 10 million TCR beta CDR3 reads per mother and 3 million to 3.5 million per child.

Sequenced sample: blood. The rearrangement links TRBV19 to TRBJ2-4; D gene uncertain. The TCR comes from a woman aged 40 to 49 in good health. The CDR3 DNA reads TGTGCCAGTAGTATAGGTCTTACAAACATTCAGTACTTC. Residues: CASSIGLTNIQYF.